A selection of T cell receptor beta chains follows, all from one sample in a study of T cells in localized non-small cell lung cancer. The assay was immunoSEQ multiplex PCR, and TCRdb's table has in-frame clones only and misses some. This table holds thousands of clones, 20% found once. The specimen was lung tumor tissue, collected before any cancer treatment. These receptor sequences come from a male donor at least 60 years old with stage I lung adenocarcinoma. The CDR3 runs from the conserved cysteine through the conserved F or W. The D gene is left open where the match is weak. Some rows have no size entry. The others give once, few or many, or a class for an expanded clone.

j_gene | d_gene | abundance | v_gene | CDR3aa | CDR3nt
TRBJ1-1 | - | few | TRBV19 | CASTRLGENTEAFF | TGTGCCAGTACTAGGTTGGGGGAGAACACTGAAGCTTTCTTT
TRBJ2-3 | TRBD1 | many | TRBV11-3 | CASSPNRDRGGTDTQYF | TGTGCCAGCAGCCCGAACCGGGACAGGGGAGGGACAGATACGCAGTATTTT
TRBJ1-1 | - | - | TRBV11-3 | CASSERGGILGAFF | TGTGCCAGCAGCGAGAGGGGGGGGATTTTGGGAGCTTTCTTT
TRBJ2-1 | - | few | TRBV28 | CASSLQGINNEQFF | TGTGCCAGCAGTTTACAGGGTATAAACAATGAGCAGTTCTTC
TRBJ2-5 | TRBD2 | medium-sized | TRBV11-3 | CASSLVLGTRNQETQYF | TGTGCCAGCAGCTTAGTATTAGGGACTAGGAACCAAGAGACCCAGTACTTC
TRBJ2-6 | TRBD1 | once | TRBV12-5 | CASGLVTPGQGAKGANVLTF | TGTGCTAGTGGTTTGGTCACACCGGGACAGGGGGCAAAGGGGGCCAACGTCCTGACTTTC
TRBJ1-2 | - | - | TRBV28 | CASSFIRDYGYTF | TGTGCCAGCAGTTTTATCAGGGACTATGGCTACACCTTC
TRBJ2-7 | TRBD1 | few | TRBV11-3 | CASIGQGLSYEQYF | TGTGCCAGCATCGGACAGGGGCTCTCCTACGAGCAGTACTTC
TRBJ1-5 | - | - | TRBV19 | CASSIRSRNQPQHF | TGTGCCAGTAGTATAAGGTCGCGCAATCAGCCCCAGCATTTT
TRBJ1-2 | - | many | TRBV7-5 | CASSPRQASGTNYGYTF | TGTGCCAGCAGCCCCAGACAGGCAAGCGGCACTAACTATGGCTACACCTTC
TRBJ2-7 | - | medium-sized | TRBV28 | CASSIRGAAYYEQYF | TGTGCCAGCAGTATCCGCGGCGCCGCTTACTACGAGCAGTACTTC
TRBJ1-2 | - | - | TRBV14 | CASSQDTKGYGYTF | TGTGCCAGCAGCCAAGACACCAAAGGGTATGGCTACACCTTC
TRBJ2-7 | TRBD1 | few | TRBV11-3 | CASSLTGGGSYEQYF | TGTGCCAGCAGCTTGACAGGGGGCGGCTCCTACGAGCAGTACTTC
TRBJ1-3 | - | few | TRBV6-8 | CASRDGQPGGNTIYF | TGTGCCAGCAGGGACGGACAGCCTGGAGGAAACACCATATATTTT